This TCR beta chain was identified in a study of cytotoxic CD8 clonotypes in ibrutinib-treated CLL. Study overall: Patients: roughly twelve relapsed/refractory, under 16 treatment-naive, about 18 IGHV unmutated.

There are 13 residues in the CDR3. From germline, CDR1 is SGHTA and CDR2 FQGNSA. The V end was cut by 0 bases, the J end by 6 bases, with 9 bases between. Sequencing was performed with immunoSEQ multiplex PCR; in TCRdb, only in-frame clones are kept and a portion is missing. The sample contains about 300,000 clones, 65% to 85% of which appear only once. Study-wide results and limits: At the start, clonality exceeded age-matched healthy donors and followed circulating CD8+ T-cell counts. Public clonotypes were uncommon and contracted or stayed stable on treatment.

Comments on this clone: Antigen unknown.

The specimen comprised PBMCs, sampled at disease progression, from a patient treated with ibrutinib. This clonotype was obtained from a human donor with chronic lymphocytic leukemia. The chain has TRBV7-2 and TRBJ2-7; D is perhaps TRBD1 or TRBD2 (5 bases each). CDR3: CASSLAPGREQYF. CDR3 in DNA: TGTGCCAGCAGCTTAGCTCCGGGGCGCGAGCAGTACTTC. Looking up the rest from reference TRBV7-2 and TRBJ2-7 gives the full variable domain: GAGVSQSPSNKVTEKGKDVELRCDPISGHTALYWYRQSLGQGLEFLIYFQGNSAPDKSGLPSDRFSAERTGGSVSTLTIQRTQQEDSAVYLCASSLAPGREQYFGPGTRLTVT.